Below are 26 T cell receptor beta chains sequenced from a single sample in a study of cytomegalovirus exposure and HLA in healthy donors. Primers: 60 Vbeta forward and 13 Jbeta reverse. The data were produced by immunoSEQ multiplex PCR, yet TCRdb's version contains in-frame clones alone and is incomplete. Its table records over 100,000 clones. Sequenced: PBMCs. The receptors were sampled from a man aged 30 to 39 in good health and CMV-seronegative.

V gene TRBV29-1 combines with J gene TRBJ2-1; TRBD2 matches at 11 bases. The V and J ends lost 7 bases and 1 base, in that order; junction bases with no gene match: 12. Germline-derived CDR1 and CDR2 are SQVTM and ANQGSEA. CDR3 length equals 17 residues. As DNA, the CDR3 is TGCAGCGCCCCACAGATTAGCGGGGGGGTTTCCTACAATGAGCAGTTCTTC. Its protein product is CSAPQISGGVSYNEQFF.

The chain employs TRBV19 and TRBJ1-2; tentative D call: TRBD1 (6 bases). Germline V lookup: CDR1 LNHDA, CDR2 SQIVND (reference sequence). CDR3 size: 13 residues. Deletions cut 11 bases from V and 8 bases from J, with 21 bases between. CDR3 DNA: TGTGCCGTGTCCCGTAGGGGGATTTTCGGCTACACCTTC. Protein product: CAVSRRGIFGYTF. Based on the CDR3 plus reference TRBV19 and TRBJ1-2, the full variable domain is DGGITQSPKYLFRKEGQNVTLSCEQNLNHDAMYWYRQDPGQGLRLIYYSQIVNDFQKGDIAEGYSVSREKKESFPLTVTSAQKNPTAFYLCAVSRRGIFGYTFGSGTRLTVV.

The chain combines TRBV9 with TRBJ1-3; a possible D gene is TRBD1 (5 bases). The CDR3 is 14 residues long. Germline V gene sequence: CDR1 SGDLS, CDR2 YYNGEE. Trimming shortened V by 5 bases and J by 2 bases, and 11 bases separated the two germline ends. The CDR3: CASRGGVTGNTIYF. The CDR3 bases are TGTGCCAGCAGGGGAGGGGTTACTGGAAACACCATATATTTT.

The rearrangement links TRBV6-4 to TRBJ2-5; no firm D call. V was cut by 1 base and J by 4 bases, with 19 bases left in between. There are 17 residues in the CDR3. CDR1 and CDR2 from the germline V gene are MRHNA and SNTAGT. CDR3 protein: CASSDLAPVSHRETQYF. The CDR3 DNA sequence: TGTGCCAGCAGTGACTTGGCTCCTGTCTCCCACCGAGAGACCCAGTACTTC.

V and J are TRBV11-2 and TRBJ2-5; 13 bases agree with TRBD2. The J segment lost 5 bases and the V segment lost 3 bases, leaving 9 bases of the junction unmatched. The germline gives CDR1 SGHAT, CDR2 FQNNGV. The length of the CDR3 is 17 residues. The CDR3 is CASSFGLAGVRWETQYF. Written as DNA, the CDR3 is TGTGCCAGCAGCTTCGGACTAGCGGGGGTTCGTTGGGAGACCCAGTACTTC.

CDR3 sequence reads: CASSQISGLSNQPQHF. The CDR3 nucleotides are TGTGCCAGCAGCCAAATTTCAGGGTTGAGCAATCAGCCCCAGCATTTT. V is TRBV7-2 and J is TRBJ1-5, with TRBD1 as a possible D gene (5 bases). Germline V gene lookup returns CDR1 SGHTA and CDR2 FQGNSA. The V gene lost 5 bases and the J gene lost 1 base, with 15 bases spanning the gap. The CDR3 totals 16 residues.

The rearrangement uses TRBV10-3 and TRBJ2-3, with TRBD2 matching over 7 bases. J gave up 3 bases and V 7 bases, and 4 bases lay outside the gene matches. Germline CDR1 is ENHRY and CDR2 is SYGVKD. This CDR3 has 13 amino acids. CDR3 nucleotide sequence: TGTGCCATCACTGGGGGGGGGACAGATACGCAGTATTTT. It codes for CAITGGGTDTQYF.

The chain links TRBV27 to TRBJ2-3; possibly TRBD2 for D (5 bases). V was trimmed by 7 bases and J by 3 bases, leaving 14 bases between them. Germline assignment: CDR1 MNHEY and CDR2 SMNVEV (reference sequence). The CDR3 spans 14 residues. This CDR3 reads CASNRNTGTDTQYF. In DNA, the CDR3 is TGTGCCAGCAACCGGAACACGGGGACAGATACGCAGTATTTT.

The chain joins TRBV11-2 to TRBJ2-7; the D is unclear. The V gene's germline CDR1 is SGHAT and CDR2 FQNNGV. With 5 bases removed from V and 0 bases from J, the gap between germline ends came to 5 bases. The CDR3 contains 12 residues. The CDR3 coding sequence is TGTGCCAGCAGCCTCCGCTCCTACGAGCAGTACTTC. This encodes CASSLRSYEQYF.

V and J are TRBV29-1 and TRBJ1-5, with D perhaps matching TRBD1 (5 bases). The CDR3 totals 13 residues. The V gene lost 7 bases and the J gene lost 0 bases, with 10 bases spanning the gap. Germline CDR1 SQVTM, CDR2 ANQGSEA. The CDR3 region has the DNA TGCAGCGCCGCAGGGAATAGCAATCAGCCCCAGCATTTT. Translation gives CSAAGNSNQPQHF.

The gene calls are TRBV7-9 and TRBJ1-2; 9 bases are a match to TRBD1. V was clipped by 5 bases and J by 5 bases; unmatched bases: 6. This CDR3 region has 14 residues. Germline CDR1 SEHNR, CDR2 FQNEAQ (reference sequence). Here the CDR3 DNA reads TGTGCCAGCAGCCCGGGACAGGGAACGTATGGCTACACCTTC. Residues: CASSPGQGTYGYTF.

This rearrangement joins TRBV11-1 to TRBJ2-5; 11 bases line up with TRBD2. V lost 5 bases, J lost 7 bases, and 18 bases stayed unmatched. The CDR3 is 18 residues long. From germline, CDR1 is SGHAT and CDR2 FQDESV (reference sequence). CDR3 sequence reads: CASSPGWGASGGQTTQYF. Written as DNA, the CDR3 is TGTGCCAGCAGCCCAGGTTGGGGGGCTAGCGGGGGGCAGACGACCCAGTACTTC. Variable domain in full (rest from reference TRBV11-1 and TRBJ2-5): EAEVAQSPRYKITEKSQAVAFWCDPISGHATLYWYRQILGQGPELLVQFQDESVVDDSQLPKDRFSAERLKGVDSTLKIQPAELGDSAMYLCASSPGWGASGGQTTQYFGPGTRLLVL.

CDR3 residues: CASSRSGVTTDTQYF. The CDR3 region has the DNA TGTGCCAGCAGTCGGAGCGGGGTTACCACAGATACGCAGTATTTT. The V gene is TRBV25-1, the J gene TRBJ2-3; 7 bases are a match to TRBD2. The V gene end was trimmed by 5 bases and the J gene end by 2 bases; junction bases not matched to a gene: 7. This CDR3 is 15 amino acids long. In germline, CDR1 is MGHDK, CDR2 SYGVNS.

V gene TRBV5-1 combines with J gene TRBJ2-1; D perhaps matches TRBD2 (6 bases). V was cut by 1 base and J by 7 bases, with 12 bases left in between. Germline V CDR1 and CDR2: SGHRS, YFSETQ. The CDR3 runs 14 residues. The CDR3 DNA is TGCGCCAGCAGCTTGAGAGGGACTGGTAATGAGCAGTTCTTC. This gives the protein CASSLRGTGNEQFF. Together with reference TRBV5-1 and TRBJ2-1, the CDR3 gives the full variable domain: KAGVTQTPRYLIKTRGQQVTLSCSPISGHRSVSWYQQTPGQGLQFLFEYFSETQRNKGNFPGRFSGRQFSNSRSEMNVSTLELGDSALYLCASSLRGTGNEQFFGPGTRLTVL.

The rearrangement links TRBV5-6 to TRBJ1-5, with TRBD1 as a possible D gene (6 bases). The CDR3 covers 15 residues. The germline V gene has CDR1 SGHDT and CDR2 YYEEEE. V lost 4 bases to trimming and J lost 4 bases, with 15 bases between them. The CDR3: CASSTRQAKNQPQHF. The CDR3 nucleotides are TGTGCCAGCAGCACCCGACAGGCTAAGAATCAGCCCCAGCATTTT.

This chain links TRBV19 with TRBJ1-2; D uncertain. V gave up 1 base and J gave up 8 bases, with 11 bases separating them. This CDR3 region has 13 residues. The germline V gene has CDR1 LNHDA and CDR2 SQIVND (reference sequence). This CDR3 is CASSIAATGGYTF. CDR3 bases: TGTGCCAGTAGTATAGCTGCCACGGGGGGCTACACCTTC.

The chain employs TRBV29-1 and TRBJ1-2; D not certain. CDR1 is SQVTM, CDR2 ANQGSEA, per germline. This CDR3 has 11 residues. The V and J ends lost 6 bases and 0 bases respectively, with 5 bases between them. The DNA for the CDR3 is TGCAGCGTCGGAGCTAACTATGGCTACACCTTC. It specifies CSVGANYGYTF.

V is TRBV20-1 and J is TRBJ1-1, with unresolved D. Germline V gene data show CDR1 as DFQATT and CDR2 as SNEGSKA (reference sequence). Trimming cost V 7 bases and J 1 base, with 7 bases left between them. The CDR3 runs to 11 residues. CDR3 residues: CSGVRNTEAFF. The DNA for the CDR3 is TGCAGTGGCGTGAGGAACACTGAAGCTTTCTTT.

This rearrangement joins TRBV30 to TRBJ1-2; D is perhaps TRBD1 (5 bases). The CDR3 has 15 amino acids. Germline V gene sequence: CDR1 GTSNPN, CDR2 SVGIG (reference sequence). V lost 1 base to trimming and J lost 4 bases, with 16 bases between them. The CDR3 bases are TGTGCCTGGAGTGCCCCCTCGTGGGGGGGCTATGGCTACACCTTC. Translated, it gives CAWSAPSWGGYGYTF.

Comment on this clone: At one end the junction does not follow the germline gene, possibly because of a read error. The V gene is TRBV5-6, the J gene TRBJ1-4; 9 bases map to TRBD1. CDR1 SGHDT and CDR2 YYEEEE come from the germline V gene. The CDR3 sequence is 14 residues long. This CDR3 is CASSLGTGNEKLFF. CDR3 coding DNA: TGTGCCAGCAGTTTGGGGACAGGGAATGAAAAACTGTTTTTT.

J is TRBJ2-7 and V is TRBV27; weak D call: TRBD1 (5 bases). The germline V gene has CDR1 MNHEY and CDR2 SMNVEV (reference sequence). The CDR3 has 16 residues. The V and J ends lost 5 bases and 3 bases respectively, with 20 bases between them. CDR3 bases: TGTGCCAGCAGTGAAATAAGTGGGGCAAGGCACTACGAGCAGTACTTC. Residues: CASSEISGARHYEQYF.

J is TRBJ2-7 and V is TRBV6-1; 7 bases map to TRBD1. The CDR3 sequence is 15 residues long. CDR1 is MNHNS and CDR2 is SASEGT in the germline V gene. The V segment lost 2 bases and the J segment 2 bases; nucleotides outside the gene matches: 6. CDR3 DNA: TGTGCCAGCAGTGAATTTACAGGGGTCACCTACGAGCAGTACTTC. It is translated as CASSEFTGVTYEQYF.

V is TRBV11-2 and J is TRBJ1-6, with a weak D call TRBD1 (6 bases). The germline V gene encodes CDR1 SGHAT and CDR2 FQNNGV. V lost 4 bases and J 4 bases, leaving 14 bases between the germline ends. This CDR3 region has 16 residues. The DNA for the CDR3 is TGTGCCAGCAGCTCCGGGACAAATATTTATAATTCACCCCTCCACTTT. Residues: CASSSGTNIYNSPLHF.

The chain recombines TRBV19 with TRBJ1-1; no reliable D call. CDR3 length: 16 residues. The V end was cut by 6 bases, the J end by 1 base, with 18 bases between. Germline V gene lookup returns CDR1 LNHDA and CDR2 SQIVND (reference sequence). The DNA of the CDR3 is TGTGCCAGTAGGTCCTGGGAGGCGTCAGCGAACACTGAAGCTTTCTTT. Residues: CASRSWEASANTEAFF. The full variable domain, rest sourced from reference TRBV19 and TRBJ1-1, is DGGITQSPKYLFRKEGQNVTLSCEQNLNHDAMYWYRQDPGQGLRLIYYSQIVNDFQKGDIAEGYSVSREKKESFPLTVTSAQKNPTAFYLCASRSWEASANTEAFFGQGTRLTVV.

The chain joins TRBV28 to TRBJ1-2; 7 nucleotides align to TRBD1. The CDR3 consists of 14 residues. Trimming took 6 bases from V and 4 from J; bases not matched to a gene: 8. The germline V gene has CDR1 MDHEN and CDR2 SYDVKM. The CDR3 DNA reads as TGTGCCAGCAGCCCTACAGGGGTAAGCTATGGCTACACCTTC. Amino acid sequence: CASSPTGVSYGYTF.

The chain links TRBV2 to TRBJ2-3, with 14 bases fitting TRBD2. The germline V gene encodes CDR1 SNHLY and CDR2 FYNNEI. The CDR3 covers 16 residues. Germline trimming cut 3 bases from V and 6 bases from J; bases unmatched to any gene: 5. CDR3 nucleotide sequence: TGTGCCAGCAGTGACCCGGGACTAGCGGGGGCCGATACGCAGTATTTT. Its protein is CASSDPGLAGADTQYF.